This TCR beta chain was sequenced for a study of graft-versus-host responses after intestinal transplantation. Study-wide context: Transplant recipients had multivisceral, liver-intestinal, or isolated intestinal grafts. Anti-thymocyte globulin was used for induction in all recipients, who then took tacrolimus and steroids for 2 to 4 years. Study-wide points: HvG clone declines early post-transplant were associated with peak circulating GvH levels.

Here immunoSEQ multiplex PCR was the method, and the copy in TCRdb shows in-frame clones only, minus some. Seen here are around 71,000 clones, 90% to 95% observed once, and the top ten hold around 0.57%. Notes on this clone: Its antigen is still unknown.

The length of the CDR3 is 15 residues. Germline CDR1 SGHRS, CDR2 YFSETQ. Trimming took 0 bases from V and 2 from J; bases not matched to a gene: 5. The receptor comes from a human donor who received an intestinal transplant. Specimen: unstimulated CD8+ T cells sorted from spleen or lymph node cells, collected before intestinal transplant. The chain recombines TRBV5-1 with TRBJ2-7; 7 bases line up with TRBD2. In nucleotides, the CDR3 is TGCGCCAGCAGCTTGGGGGCGGGACTACCCTACGAGCAGTACTTC. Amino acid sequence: CASSLGAGLPYEQYF.